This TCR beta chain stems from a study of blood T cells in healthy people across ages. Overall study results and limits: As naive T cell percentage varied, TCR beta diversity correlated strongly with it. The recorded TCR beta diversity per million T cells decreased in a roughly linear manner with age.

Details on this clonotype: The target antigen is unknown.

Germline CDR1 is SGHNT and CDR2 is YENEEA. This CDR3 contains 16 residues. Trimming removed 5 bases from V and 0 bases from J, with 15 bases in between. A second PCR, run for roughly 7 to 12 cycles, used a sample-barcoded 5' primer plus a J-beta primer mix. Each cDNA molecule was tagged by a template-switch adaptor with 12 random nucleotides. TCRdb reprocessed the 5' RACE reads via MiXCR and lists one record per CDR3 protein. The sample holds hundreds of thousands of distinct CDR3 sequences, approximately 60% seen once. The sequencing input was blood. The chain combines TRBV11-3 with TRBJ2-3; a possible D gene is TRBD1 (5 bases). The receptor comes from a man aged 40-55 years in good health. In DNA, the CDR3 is TGTGCCAGCAGCATCCGACAGTTTTCTAGCACAGATACGCAGTATTTT. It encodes CASSIRQFSSTDTQYF.